Listed below are T cell receptor beta chains from one sample, sequenced in a study of blood T cell repertoires in COVID-19. Assay used: immunoSEQ multiplex PCR; TCRdb lists only in-frame clones, some missing. The sample gives 100,000 to 150,000 clones, around 76% of which show up once; around 5.5% is in the top ten. Material: peripheral blood. These TCRs come from a man aged 60 to 75 with acute or convalescent COVID-19. Both conserved end residues are part of each CDR3. Fields, in order: V gene, CDR3 length, clone size, D gene, J gene, CDR3 protein, CDR3 DNA. A D gene is named only where the DNA matches it firmly. The listing skips clone size in some rows; elsewhere it reads once, few, many or a size class.

TRBV5-1	15	NA	TRBD2	TRBJ2-7	CASSLGLAASYEQYF	TGCGCCAGCAGCCTGGGACTAGCGGCCTCCTACGAGCAGTACTTC
TRBV6-5	16	NA	TRBD2	TRBJ2-7	CASSYLTSGGAKEQYF	TGTGCCAGCAGTTACCTGACTAGCGGGGGGGCTAAAGAGCAGTACTTC
TRBV5-1	14	NA	NA	TRBJ1-4	CASSLDSTNEKLFF	TGCGCCAGCAGCTTGGACAGCACTAATGAAAAACTGTTTTTT
TRBV11-3	13	NA	NA	TRBJ2-1	CASSLLRVGEQFF	TGTGCCAGCAGCTTACTGAGGGTGGGGGAGCAGTTCTTC
TRBV6-6	13	NA	NA	TRBJ1-1	CASRIGEGPEAFF	TGTGCCAGCAGAATCGGGGAGGGCCCTGAAGCTTTCTTT
TRBV7-9	15	NA	TRBD1	TRBJ1-6	CASTPEQGGGSPLHF	TGTGCCAGCACACCCGAACAGGGGGGAGGTTCACCCCTCCACTTT
TRBV3-1/TRBV3-2	13	NA	NA	TRBJ1-1	CASSRTVRTEAFF	TGTGCCAGCAGCCGTACAGTTCGCACTGAAGCTTTCTTT
TRBV6-5	15	NA	TRBD1	TRBJ1-5	CASRRTGPSLQPQHF	TGTGCCAGCAGACGGACAGGGCCAAGCCTTCAGCCCCAGCATTTT
TRBV5-4	13	NA	NA	TRBJ1-1	CASSLTGYTEAFF	TGTGCCAGCAGCCTGACGGGGTACACTGAAGCTTTCTTT
TRBV19	13	NA	TRBD1	TRBJ1-1	CASSNRGGTEAFF	TGTGCCAGTAGTAACAGGGGAGGCACTGAAGCTTTCTTT
TRBV5-1	14	NA	TRBD1	TRBJ2-2	CASKKNRGNGELFF	TGCGCCAGCAAGAAGAACAGGGGGAACGGGGAGCTGTTTTTT
TRBV5-1	15	once	TRBD1	TRBJ2-7	CASSSRIQGAGEQYF	TGCGCCAGCAGCTCAAGAATACAGGGGGCGGGCGAGCAGTACTTC
TRBV3-1/TRBV3-2	15	NA	TRBD1	TRBJ1-5	CASSHAGQGGQPQHF	TGTGCCAGCAGCCATGCCGGACAGGGGGGTCAGCCCCAGCATTTT
TRBV2	14	NA	NA	TRBJ2-7	CASSEVAGANEQYF	TGTGCCAGCAGTGAAGTAGCAGGGGCCAACGAGCAGTACTTC
TRBV7-2	15	NA	TRBD2	TRBJ2-5	CASSPAGGRRETQYF	TGTGCCAGCAGCCCCGCGGGCGGGAGGAGGGAGACCCAGTACTTC
TRBV14	13	few	TRBD1	TRBJ2-2	CASSLQGAGELFF	TGTGCCAGCAGCCTACAGGGGGCCGGGGAGCTGTTTTTT
TRBV5-1	15	NA	TRBD2	TRBJ2-1	CASSFSGRAGNEQFF	TGCGCCAGCAGCTTTAGCGGGAGGGCCGGGAATGAGCAGTTCTTC
TRBV5-6	16	once	NA	TRBJ2-2	CASSRNRGSNTGELFF	TGTGCCAGCAGCCGCAACAGAGGGTCGAACACCGGGGAGCTGTTTTTT
TRBV5-1	13	NA	NA	TRBJ1-1	CASSQELNTEAFF	TGCGCCAGCAGCCAGGAATTGAACACTGAAGCTTTCTTT
TRBV19	15	NA	NA	TRBJ1-1	CASRGGVYRNTEAFF	TGTGCCAGTAGGGGGGGGGTCTATCGAAACACTGAAGCTTTCTTT
TRBV19	15	few	NA	TRBJ2-7	CASSIEHRVYYEQYF	TGTGCCAGTAGTATTGAACACAGGGTATATTACGAGCAGTACTTC
TRBV19	15	few	NA	TRBJ2-2	CASTSTGPNTGELFF	TGTGCCAGTACTTCGACAGGCCCTAACACCGGGGAGCTGTTTTTT